This TCR beta chain was obtained from a study of T cells in Graves' hyperthyroidism and ophthalmopathy. Study-wide results and caveats: Most clonotypes expanded in the thyroid (above 0.001) were also present in blood.

It was RNA transcripts that yielded the amplified TCR beta CDR3 regions. Primed by the HTBI set, a first-round RT-PCR was run on the TCR CDR3. One entry per CDR3 protein results from TCRdb running MiXCR on the multiplex PCR reads. The profile shows fewer than 700,000 distinct CDR3 sequences, 17% of them singletons. Germline lookup yields CDR1 MDHEN and CDR2 SYDVKM. The CDR3 spans 12 residues. Trimming cost V 5 bases and J 7 bases, with 11 bases left between them. This clonotype was seen many times. Its target is unknown. This clonotype was sampled from a woman between 18 and 29 years old with Graves' ophthalmopathy. The sample comprised blood. This chain connects TRBV28 to TRBJ1-2, with D possibly being TRBD1 (5 bases). The CDR3 region has the DNA TGTGCCAGCAGTCGGGGCGTAGTTGGCTACACCTTC. It yields the protein CASSRGVVGYTF.